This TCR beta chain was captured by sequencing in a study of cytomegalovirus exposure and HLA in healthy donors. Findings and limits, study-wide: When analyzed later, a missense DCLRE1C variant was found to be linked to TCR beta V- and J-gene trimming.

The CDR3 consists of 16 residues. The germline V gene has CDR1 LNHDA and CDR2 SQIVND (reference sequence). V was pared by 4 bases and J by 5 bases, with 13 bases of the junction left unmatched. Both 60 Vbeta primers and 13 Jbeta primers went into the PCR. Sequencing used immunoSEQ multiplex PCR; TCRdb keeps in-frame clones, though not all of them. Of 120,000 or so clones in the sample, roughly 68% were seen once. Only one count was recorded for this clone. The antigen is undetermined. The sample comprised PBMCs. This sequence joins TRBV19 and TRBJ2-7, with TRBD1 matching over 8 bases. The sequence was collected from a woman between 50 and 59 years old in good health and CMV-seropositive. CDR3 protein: CASSSILADRGNEQYF. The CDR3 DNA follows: TGTGCCAGTAGTAGTATCCTAGCCGACAGGGGAAACGAGCAGTACTTC.